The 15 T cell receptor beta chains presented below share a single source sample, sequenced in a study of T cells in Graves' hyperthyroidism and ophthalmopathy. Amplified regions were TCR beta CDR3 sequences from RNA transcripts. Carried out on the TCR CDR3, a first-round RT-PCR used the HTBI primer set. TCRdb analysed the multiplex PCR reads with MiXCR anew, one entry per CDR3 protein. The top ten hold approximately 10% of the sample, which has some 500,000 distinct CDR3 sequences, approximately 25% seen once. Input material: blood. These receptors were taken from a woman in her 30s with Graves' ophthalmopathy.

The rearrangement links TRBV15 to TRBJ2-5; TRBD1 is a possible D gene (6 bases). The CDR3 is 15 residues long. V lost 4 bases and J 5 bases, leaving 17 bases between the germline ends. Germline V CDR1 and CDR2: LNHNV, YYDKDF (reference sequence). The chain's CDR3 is CATSTIQTGHETQYF. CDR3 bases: TGTGCCACCAGCACCATTCAGACAGGCCACGAGACCCAGTACTTC.

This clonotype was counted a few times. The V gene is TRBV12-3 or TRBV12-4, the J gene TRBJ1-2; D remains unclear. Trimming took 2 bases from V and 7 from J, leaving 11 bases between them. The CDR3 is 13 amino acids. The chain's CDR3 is CASSLMIWGGYTF. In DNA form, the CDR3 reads TGTGCCAGCAGTTTAATGATCTGGGGTGGCTACACCTTC.

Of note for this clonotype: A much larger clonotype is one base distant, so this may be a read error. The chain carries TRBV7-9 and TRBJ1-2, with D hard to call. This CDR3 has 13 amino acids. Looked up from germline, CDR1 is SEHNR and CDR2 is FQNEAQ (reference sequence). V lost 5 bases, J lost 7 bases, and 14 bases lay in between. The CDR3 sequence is CASSLGPLSGYTF. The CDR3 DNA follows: TGTGCCAGCAGCCTCGGACCGTTGTCTGGCTACACCTTC.

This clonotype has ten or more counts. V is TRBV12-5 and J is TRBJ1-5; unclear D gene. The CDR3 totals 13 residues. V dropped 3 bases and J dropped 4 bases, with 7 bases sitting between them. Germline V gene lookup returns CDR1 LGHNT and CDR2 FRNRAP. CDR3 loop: CASGFGLNQPQHF. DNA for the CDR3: TGTGCTAGTGGTTTCGGGCTAAATCAGCCCCAGCATTTT.

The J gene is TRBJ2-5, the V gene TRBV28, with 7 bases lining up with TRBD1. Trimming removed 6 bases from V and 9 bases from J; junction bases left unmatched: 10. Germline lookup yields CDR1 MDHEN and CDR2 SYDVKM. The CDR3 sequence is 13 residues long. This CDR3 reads CASSLGTAMAQYF. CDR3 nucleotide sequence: TGTGCCAGCAGCCTAGGGACAGCAATGGCCCAGTACTTC.

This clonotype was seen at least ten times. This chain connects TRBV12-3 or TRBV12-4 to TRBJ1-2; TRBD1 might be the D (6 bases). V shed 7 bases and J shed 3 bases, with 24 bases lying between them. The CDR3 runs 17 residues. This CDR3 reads CASKRDNFLVWDYGYTF. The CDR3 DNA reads TGTGCCAGCAAGCGGGACAACTTCCTCGTCTGGGACTATGGCTACACCTTC.

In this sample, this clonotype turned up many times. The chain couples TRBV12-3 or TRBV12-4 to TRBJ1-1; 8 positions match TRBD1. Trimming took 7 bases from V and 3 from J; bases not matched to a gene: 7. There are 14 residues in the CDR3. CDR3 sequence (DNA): TGTGCCAGCACCCCAGGACAGGGTGACACTGAAGCTTTCTTT. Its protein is CASTPGQGDTEAFF.

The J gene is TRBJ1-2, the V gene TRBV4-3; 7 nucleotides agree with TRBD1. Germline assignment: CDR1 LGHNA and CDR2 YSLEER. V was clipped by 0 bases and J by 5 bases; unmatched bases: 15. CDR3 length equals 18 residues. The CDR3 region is CASSQDWPGGPGGYGYTF. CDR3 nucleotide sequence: TGCGCCAGCAGCCAAGATTGGCCGGGGGGCCCAGGGGGATATGGCTACACCTTC.

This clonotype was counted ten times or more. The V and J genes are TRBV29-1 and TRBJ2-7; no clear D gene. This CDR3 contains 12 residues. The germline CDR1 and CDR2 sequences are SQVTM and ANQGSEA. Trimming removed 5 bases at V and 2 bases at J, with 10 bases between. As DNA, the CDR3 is TGCAGCGTTTCTGGGGAAACCTACGAGCAGTACTTC. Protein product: CSVSGETYEQYF.

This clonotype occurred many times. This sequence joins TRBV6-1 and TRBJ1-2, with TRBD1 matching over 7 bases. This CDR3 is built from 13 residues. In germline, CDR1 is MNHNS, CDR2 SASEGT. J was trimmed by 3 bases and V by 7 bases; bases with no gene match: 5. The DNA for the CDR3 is TGTGCCAGCACCCATCAGGGGGACTATGGCTACACCTTC. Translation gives CASTHQGDYGYTF.

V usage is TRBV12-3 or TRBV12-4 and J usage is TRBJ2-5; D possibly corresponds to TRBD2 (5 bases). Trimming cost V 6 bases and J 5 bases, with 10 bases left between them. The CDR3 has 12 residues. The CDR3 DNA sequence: TGTGCCAGCAGCCACGGGAAGGAGACCCAGTACTTC. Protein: CASSHGKETQYF.

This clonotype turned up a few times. CDR3 sequence (DNA): TGTGCCATCAGTGACGGAGGGCCACATTACTTGGACAAAAACATTCAGTACTTC. Protein sequence: CAISDGGPHYLDKNIQYF. The chain carries TRBV10-3 and TRBJ2-4; D possibly corresponds to TRBD2 (6 bases). The CDR3 covers 18 residues. Germline CDR1 and CDR2: ENHRY and SYGVKD. Deletions cut 3 bases from V and 3 bases from J, with 21 bases between.

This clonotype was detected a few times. The CDR3 spells CATWTSVGYEQYF. CDR3 DNA sequence: TGTGCCACCTGGACTAGCGTGGGGTACGAGCAGTACTTC. The genes are TRBV6-1 and TRBJ2-7, with TRBD2 matching 9 bases. Germline loops: CDR1 MNHNS, CDR2 SASEGT. V dropped 10 bases and J dropped 4; count of bases not matched to a gene: 8. The CDR3 runs to 13 residues.

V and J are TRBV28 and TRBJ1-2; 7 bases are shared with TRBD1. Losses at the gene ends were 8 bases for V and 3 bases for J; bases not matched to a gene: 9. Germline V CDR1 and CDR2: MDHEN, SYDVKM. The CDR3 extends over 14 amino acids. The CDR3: CASLQGTRDYGYTF. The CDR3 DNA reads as TGTGCCAGCTTACAGGGGACCCGGGACTATGGCTACACCTTC.

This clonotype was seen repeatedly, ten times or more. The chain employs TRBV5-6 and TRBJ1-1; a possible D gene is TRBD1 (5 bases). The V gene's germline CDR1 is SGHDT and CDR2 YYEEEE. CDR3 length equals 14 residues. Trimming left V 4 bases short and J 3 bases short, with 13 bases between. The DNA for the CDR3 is TGTGCCAGCAGCCCAATCTTAGGGGACACTGAAGCTTTCTTT. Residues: CASSPILGDTEAFF.